This T cell receptor (beta chain) was sequenced for a study of blood T cell repertoires in COVID-19. Background on the study: Sites in the United States, Italy and Spain provided acute and convalescent COVID-19 samples. Sources were T cells, B-cell-depleted T cells, or PBMCs; the material itself was cDNA or gDNA.

Original processing notes: Quantification of nucleated cells was approximated via reference gene primer amplification. Libraries were prepared by immunoSEQ multiplex PCR; TCRdb keeps only in-frame clonotypes and omits some of them. That table is the source of V, J and clone size, and D and trimming were worked out from the DNA. The table lists 40,000 to 50,000 clones, around four fifths of them singletons. The TCR comes from a woman at least 80 years old with acute or convalescent COVID-19. Sequenced sample: peripheral blood.

CDR3 residues: CASSLAPWGGNTGELFF. The CDR3 DNA sequence: TGTGCCAGCAGCTTAGCCCCGTGGGGGGGGAACACCGGGGAGCTGTTTTTT. The rearrangement links TRBV7-2 to TRBJ2-2; 7 bases map to TRBD2. The CDR3 contains 17 residues. The germline gives CDR1 SGHTA, CDR2 FQGNSA. J was trimmed by 1 base and V by 0 bases; bases with no gene match: 5.